These 8 T cell receptor beta chains were sequenced from one sample in a study of blood T cells in healthy people across ages. The authors ran a second PCR of roughly 7 to 11 cycles using a sample-barcoded 5' primer and a J-beta primer mix. Using its own MiXCR run on the 5' RACE reads, TCRdb lists one record per CDR3 protein. The repertoire holds roughly 570,000 distinct CDR3 sequences, with 25% to 30% as singletons. The specimen sequenced was blood. These receptors were collected from a woman in her 70s in good health.

The CDR3 nucleotides are TGTGCCAGCAGTTTAATGGGCCCCGTTGGCTACACCTTC. The encoded protein is CASSLMGPVGYTF. The rearrangement joins TRBV12-3 or TRBV12-4 to TRBJ1-2; D is uncertain. The CDR3 length is 13 residues. Between the trimmed V and J ends, which lost 2 bases and 7 bases, there was a span of 11 bases.

This chain joins TRBV7-2 and TRBJ1-2, with TRBD1 matching 8 bases. V gave up 5 bases and J gave up 0 bases; unmatched junction bases: 5. This CDR3 comprises 15 residues. The germline CDR1 and CDR2 sequences are SGHTA and FQGNSA. The CDR3 loop is CASSPGQATNYGYTF. As DNA, the CDR3 is TGTGCCAGCAGCCCGGGACAGGCTACTAACTATGGCTACACCTTC.

This chain joins TRBV4-3 and TRBJ1-1; a weak D match, TRBD1 (5 bases). Germline CDR1 and CDR2: LGHNA and YSLEER. V was pared by 1 base and J by 3 bases, with 12 bases between. This CDR3 has 15 residues. CDR3 nucleotides: TGCGCCAGCAGCCAAGTAAGTCCGGGGGACACTGAAGCTTTCTTT. This translates into CASSQVSPGDTEAFF.

V is TRBV19 and J is TRBJ2-2; D is ambiguous. Per germline, CDR1 LNHDA and CDR2 SQIVND (reference sequence). Trimming left V 5 bases short and J 5 bases short, with 3 bases between. CDR3 size: 11 residues. CDR3 amino acids: CASSQTGELFF. CDR3 sequence (DNA): TGTGCCAGTAGTCAAACCGGGGAGCTGTTTTTT. The complete variable domain, with remaining parts taken from reference TRBV19 and TRBJ2-2, reads DGGITQSPKYLFRKEGQNVTLSCEQNLNHDAMYWYRQDPGQGLRLIYYSQIVNDFQKGDIAEGYSVSREKKESFPLTVTSAQKNPTAFYLCASSQTGELFFGEGSRLTVL.

This clonotype has just a few counts. The V call is TRBV6-2 or TRBV6-3, the J call TRBJ2-5; D gene unclear. Germline CDR1 is MNHEY and CDR2 is SVGEGT. The CDR3 is 13 amino acids. Trimming took off 7 bases at V and 2 bases at J, with 11 bases between the two ends. The DNA for the CDR3 is TGTGCCAGCACTAGGGCTATTCAAGAGACCCAGTACTTC. Translated, it gives CASTRAIQETQYF.

The V and J genes are TRBV14 and TRBJ2-1, with D tentatively TRBD1 (6 bases). The CDR3 has 15 residues. Per germline, CDR1 SGHDN and CDR2 FVKESK. The ends were cut back, 8 bases at V and 8 bases at J, with 22 bases in the middle. The CDR3 sequence: CASRRYRVIGDEQFF. Written as DNA, the CDR3 is TGTGCCAGCCGCCGCTACAGGGTGATTGGGGATGAGCAGTTCTTC.

The V gene is TRBV7-8, the J gene TRBJ2-3; 8 bases fit TRBD1. The CDR3 runs to 14 residues. Germline V gives CDR1 SGHVS, CDR2 FQNEAQ. J gave up 6 bases and V 3 bases, and 5 bases lay outside the gene matches. CDR3 nucleotides: TGTGCCAGCAGCTTTAGCAGGGGGCCCGATACGCAGTATTTT. Translating it yields CASSFSRGPDTQYF.

This clonotype was counted a few times. The chain carries TRBV6-5 and TRBJ1-1; possibly TRBD1 for D (5 bases). This CDR3 contains 13 residues. Germline lookup yields CDR1 MNHEY and CDR2 SVGAGI. V lost 6 bases, J lost 4 bases, and 12 bases lay in between. The CDR3 DNA follows: TGTGCCAGCAGCCAGGGAGGGAGCACTGAAGCTTTCTTT. Residues: CASSQGGSTEAFF.